This paragraph reports one T cell receptor beta chain. Its antigen is undetermined. This sample is drawn from a study of T cells in Graves' hyperthyroidism and ophthalmopathy. Overall study results and limits: Ophthalmopathy was model-predicted a median about six months pre-onset. Blood also showed most of the thyroid clonotypes that were expanded above 0.001. A 13 V-J model separated ophthalmopathy from stable hyperthyroidism.

Amplified TCR beta CDR3 regions derived from RNA transcripts. HTBI primers were the set used in a first-round RT-PCR of the TCR CDR3. Using its own MiXCR run on the multiplex PCR reads, TCRdb lists one record per CDR3 protein. This sample carries about 640,000 distinct CDR3 sequences, about 20% of them seen once, and the ten largest clones take over 30%. Fresh peripheral blood, approximately 9.7 ml, was the source of the PBMCs. The CDR3 contains 16 residues. Germline assignment: CDR1 SGHAT and CDR2 FQNNGV. With 6 bases clipped from V and 1 base from J, the junction kept 7 bases outside the gene matches.

This sequence originates from a young man with Graves' ophthalmopathy. The sequenced sample consisted of blood. V usage is TRBV11-2 and J usage is TRBJ2-2, with TRBD2 identical over 8 bases. CDR3: CASSLWAGGNTGELFF. In nucleotides, the CDR3 is TGTGCCAGCAGTTTATGGGCGGGAGGGAACACCGGGGAGCTGTTTTTT.